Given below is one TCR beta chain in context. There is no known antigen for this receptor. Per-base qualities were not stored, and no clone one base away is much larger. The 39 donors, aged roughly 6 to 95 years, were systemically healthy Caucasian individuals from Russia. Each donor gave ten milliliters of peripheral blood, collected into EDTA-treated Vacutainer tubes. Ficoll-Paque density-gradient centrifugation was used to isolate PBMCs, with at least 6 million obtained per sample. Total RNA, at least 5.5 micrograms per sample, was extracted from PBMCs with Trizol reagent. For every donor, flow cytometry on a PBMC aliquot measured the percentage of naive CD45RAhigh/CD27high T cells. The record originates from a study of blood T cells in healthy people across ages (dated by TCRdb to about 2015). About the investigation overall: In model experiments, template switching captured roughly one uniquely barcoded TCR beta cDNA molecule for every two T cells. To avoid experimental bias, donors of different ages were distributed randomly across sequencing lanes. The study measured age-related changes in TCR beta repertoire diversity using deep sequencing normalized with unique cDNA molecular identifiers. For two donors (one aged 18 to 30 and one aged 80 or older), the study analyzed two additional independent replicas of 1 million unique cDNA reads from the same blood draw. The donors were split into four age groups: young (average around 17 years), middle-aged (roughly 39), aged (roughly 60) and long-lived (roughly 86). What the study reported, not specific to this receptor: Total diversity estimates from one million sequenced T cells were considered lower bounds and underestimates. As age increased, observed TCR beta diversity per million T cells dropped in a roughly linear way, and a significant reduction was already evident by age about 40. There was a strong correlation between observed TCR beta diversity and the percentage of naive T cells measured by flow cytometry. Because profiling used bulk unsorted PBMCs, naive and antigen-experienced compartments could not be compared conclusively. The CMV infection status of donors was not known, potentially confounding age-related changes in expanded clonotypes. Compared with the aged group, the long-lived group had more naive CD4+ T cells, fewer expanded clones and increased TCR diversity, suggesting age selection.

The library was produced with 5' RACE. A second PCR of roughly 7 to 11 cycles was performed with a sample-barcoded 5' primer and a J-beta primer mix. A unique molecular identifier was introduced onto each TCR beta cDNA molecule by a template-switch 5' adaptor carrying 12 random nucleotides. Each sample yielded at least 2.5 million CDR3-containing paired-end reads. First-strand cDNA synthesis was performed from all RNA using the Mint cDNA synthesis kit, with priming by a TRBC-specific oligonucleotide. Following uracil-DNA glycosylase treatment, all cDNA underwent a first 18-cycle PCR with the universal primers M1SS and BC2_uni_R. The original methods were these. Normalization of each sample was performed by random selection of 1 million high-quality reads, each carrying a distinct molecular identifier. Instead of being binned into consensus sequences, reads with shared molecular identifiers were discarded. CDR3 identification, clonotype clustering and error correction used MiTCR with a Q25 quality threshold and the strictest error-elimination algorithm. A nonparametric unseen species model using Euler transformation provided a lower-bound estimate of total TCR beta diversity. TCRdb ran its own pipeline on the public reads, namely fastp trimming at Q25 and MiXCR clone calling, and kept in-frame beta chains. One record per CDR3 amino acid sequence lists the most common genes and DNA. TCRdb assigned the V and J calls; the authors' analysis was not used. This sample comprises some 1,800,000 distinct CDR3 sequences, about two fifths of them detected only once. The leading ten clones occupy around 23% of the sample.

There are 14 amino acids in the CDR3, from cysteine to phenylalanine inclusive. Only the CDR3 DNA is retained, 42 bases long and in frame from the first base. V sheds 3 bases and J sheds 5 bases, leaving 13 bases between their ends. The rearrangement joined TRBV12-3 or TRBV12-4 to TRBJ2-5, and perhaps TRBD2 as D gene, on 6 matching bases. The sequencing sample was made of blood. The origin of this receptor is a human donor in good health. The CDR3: CASSFVREAETQYF. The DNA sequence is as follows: TGTGCCAGCAGTTTCGTCAGGGAGGCGGAGACCCAGTACTTC.